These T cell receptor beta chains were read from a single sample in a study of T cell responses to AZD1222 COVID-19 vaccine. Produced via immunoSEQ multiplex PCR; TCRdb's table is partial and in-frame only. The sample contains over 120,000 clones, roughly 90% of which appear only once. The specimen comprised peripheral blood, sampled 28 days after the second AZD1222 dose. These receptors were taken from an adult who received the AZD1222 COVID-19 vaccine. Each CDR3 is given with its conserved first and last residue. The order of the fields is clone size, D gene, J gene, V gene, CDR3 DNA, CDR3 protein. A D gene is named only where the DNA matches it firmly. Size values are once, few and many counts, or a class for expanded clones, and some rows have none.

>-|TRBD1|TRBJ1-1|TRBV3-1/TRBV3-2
TGTGCCAGCAGCCCCAGGGGTACAGGGGTTACTGAAGCTTTCTTT
CASSPRGTGVTEAFF
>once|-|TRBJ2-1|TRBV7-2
TGTGCCAGCAGCTTTACTATACTCAATGAGCAGTTCTTC
CASSFTILNEQFF
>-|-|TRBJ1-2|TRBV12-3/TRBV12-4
TGTGCCAGCAGCTTCGGACAGCACTATGGCTACACCTTC
CASSFGQHYGYTF
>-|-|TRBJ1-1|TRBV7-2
TGTGCCAGCAGCCCTAGGGCCCCAACTCCCACTGAAGCTTTCTTT
CASSPRAPTPTEAFF
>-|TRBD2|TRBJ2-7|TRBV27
TGTGCCAGCAGTTTGGTAGCGGGAGTGGAGCAGTACTTC
CASSLVAGVEQYF
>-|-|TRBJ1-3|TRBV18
TGTGCCAGCTCCCCTTTGGGTCAGATCTCTGGAAACACCATATATTTT
CASSPLGQISGNTIYF
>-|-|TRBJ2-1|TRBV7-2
TGTGCCAGCAGCCTCAGGGGATCCTACAATGAGCAGTTCTTC
CASSLRGSYNEQFF
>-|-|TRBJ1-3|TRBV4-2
TGTGCCAGCAGCCAAGGTATAGGAAACACCATATATTTT
CASSQGIGNTIYF
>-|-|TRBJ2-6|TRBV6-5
TGTGCCAGCGGCGCCGGGGGTGGGGCCAACGTCCTGACTTTC
CASGAGGGANVLTF
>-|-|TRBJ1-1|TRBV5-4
TGTGCCGGCGAAAAGGCGAATTATGGCGGAGGGGAAAACACTGAAGCTTTCTTT
CAGEKANYGGGENTEAFF
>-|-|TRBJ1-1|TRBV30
TGTGCCTGGAGTTTGAACACTGAAGCTTTCTTT
CAWSLNTEAFF
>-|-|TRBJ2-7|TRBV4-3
TGCGCCAGCAGCCCGGGGTATTGGGATTCCCGGACCTACGAGCAGTACTTC
CASSPGYWDSRTYEQYF
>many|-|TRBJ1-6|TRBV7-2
TGTGCCAGCAGCTTTGATCAGGGGAATTCACCCCTCCACTTT
CASSFDQGNSPLHF
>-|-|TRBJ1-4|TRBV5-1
TGCGCCAGCAGCTTAGGGGATATCACTAATGAAAAACTGTTTTTT
CASSLGDITNEKLFF
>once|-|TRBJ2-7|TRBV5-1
TGCGCCAGCAGCTCCCGGACACCAACCTACGAGCAGTACTTC
CASSSRTPTYEQYF
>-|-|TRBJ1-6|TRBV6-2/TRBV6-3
TGTGCCAGCAGTTACTCGGGGGGCGGCTCACCCCTCCACTTT
CASSYSGGGSPLHF
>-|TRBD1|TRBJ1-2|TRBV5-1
TGCGCCAGCAGTTCCTCCGGGACAGGGCACAAGGGGGGCTACACCTTC
CASSSSGTGHKGGYTF
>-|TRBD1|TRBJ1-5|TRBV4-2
TGTGCCAGCAGCCAAGGCTCTATTCTGGGGTCCGGGACAGAGCATAGCAATCAGCCCCAGCATTTT
CASSQGSILGSGTEHSNQPQHF
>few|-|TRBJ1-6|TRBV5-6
TGTGCCAGCAGCTTGGCGGGGGGCTCAGGCTCACCCCTCCACTTT
CASSLAGGSGSPLHF